Sequencing of this T cell receptor (beta chain) was carried out in a study of response to subunit inactivated influenza vaccine (dated by TCRdb to 2016 to 2018). General notes on the study: Deep quantitative profiling of the T cell receptor repertoire was used in the study to follow responses to a trivalent subunit inactivated influenza vaccine. Overall study outcomes, separate from this receptor: According to the authors, only a limited number of new T cells may be recruited by each seasonal influenza vaccination.

CDR3 length: 16 amino acids, cysteine to phenylalanine. Of the read, only the CDR3 DNA is kept; its 48 bases are in frame from base 1. At the junction V is shortened by 3 bases and J by 1 base; bases outside the gene matches: 3. CDR1 and CDR2 (SGHVS, FQNEAQ) derive from the germline V gene. Library method: RT-PCR. The instrument was an Illumina HiSeq 2500. TCRdb ran its own pipeline on the public reads, namely fastp trimming at Q25 and MiXCR clone calling, and kept in-frame beta chains. Rows with one shared CDR3 protein collapse into an entry with the most common genes and DNA. The sample table contains about 190,000 distinct CDR3 sequences; only one count was recorded for around an eighth of them. The ten largest clonotypes hold 20% to 30% of the sample. The sample holds a few counts of this clonotype. Its antigen has not been determined. Base qualities are not at hand, and no much larger clone is one base apart.

The sequence is built from TRBV7-8 and TRBJ2-3, with 11 bases matching TRBD2. The sample consisted of CD8+ T cells sorted from PBMCs, taken roughly 5 days after vaccination. This clonotype was sampled from a man in his fifties or sixties who received an inactivated influenza vaccine. Donor details come from another sample of the same person, matched by shared clones. The CDR3 region reads CASSFILAGGTDTQYF. The sequenced DNA: TGTGCCAGCAGCTTTATACTAGCGGGGGGCACAGATACGCAGTATTTT.